The 31 T cell receptor beta chains below were found in one sample sequenced in a study of OX40 agonist ivuxolimab in advanced cancers. Data came from immunoSEQ multiplex PCR; TCRdb stores just in-frame clones and leaves some out. Here the sample spans 72,000 or so clones, around 90% being singletons. Sequenced material: CD4+ or CD8+ T cells sorted from blood, taken in a trial of the OX40 agonist ivuxolimab. The origin of the receptors is an adult with an advanced solid tumor such as melanoma, head and neck, liver or kidney cancer.

The gene calls are TRBV4-1 and TRBJ1-5; D is unresolved. Germline V gene sequence: CDR1 MGHRA, CDR2 YSYEKL. The length of the CDR3 is 15 residues. V gave up 0 bases and J gave up 0 bases, with 6 bases separating them. CDR3 protein: CASSQERVSNQPQHF. Here the CDR3 DNA reads TGCGCCAGCAGCCAAGAGCGTGTTAGCAATCAGCCCCAGCATTTT.

This sequence joins TRBV6-1 and TRBJ2-7; the D gene could be TRBD1 or TRBD2 (5 bases each). Per germline, CDR1 MNHNS and CDR2 SASEGT. V lost 7 bases, J lost 2 bases, and 15 bases lay in between. The CDR3 consists of 14 residues. The CDR3 sequence is CASTRGGPTYEQYF. The CDR3, as DNA: TGTGCCAGCACTAGGGGCGGGCCAACCTACGAGCAGTACTTC.

This chain connects TRBV19 to TRBJ1-5; perhaps TRBD1 as D (5 bases). V lost 7 bases, J lost 0 bases, and 13 bases lay in between. This CDR3 spans 15 amino acids. CDR1 and CDR2 (germline): LNHDA, SQIVND (reference sequence). Here the CDR3 DNA reads TGTGCCAGTACCCCCGGGGGGTATAGCAATCAGCCCCAGCATTTT. It specifies CASTPGGYSNQPQHF.

This clone was observed a single time. The rearrangement links TRBV5-1 to TRBJ1-4, with TRBD1 identical over 9 bases. The J segment lost 5 bases and the V segment lost 2 bases, leaving 4 bases of the junction unmatched. The CDR3 is 15 amino acids. CDR1 and CDR2 (germline): SGHRS, YFSETQ. CDR3 loop: CASSLAGTGNEKLFF. CDR3 DNA sequence: TGCGCCAGCAGCTTAGCTGGGACAGGGAATGAAAAACTGTTTTTT.

V is TRBV6-5 and J is TRBJ1-3; D not resolved. Germline lookup yields CDR1 MNHEY and CDR2 SVGAGI. The CDR3 extends over 15 amino acids. Between the trimmed V and J ends, which lost 2 bases and 4 bases, there was a span of 12 bases. The CDR3 here is CASSYGTGAGNTIYF. CDR3 nucleotide sequence: TGTGCCAGCAGTTACGGAACGGGTGCAGGAAACACCATATATTTT.

This clone was observed a single time. This sample also contains other DNA sequences that code for the same CDR3. The J gene is TRBJ1-1, the V gene TRBV5-4, with a tentative D call TRBD1 (5 bases). The CDR3 is 14 amino acids. CDR1 and CDR2 (germline): SGHNT, YYREEE (reference sequence). V was trimmed by 2 bases and J by 0 bases, leaving 8 bases between them. CDR3 bases: TGTGCCAGCAGCTTAGCAGGGATGAACACTGAAGCTTTCTTT. Translated, it gives CASSLAGMNTEAFF.

The J gene is TRBJ1-4, the V gene TRBV2; the match to TRBD1 covers 8 bases. V gave up 2 bases and J gave up 8 bases; unmatched junction bases: 4. Germline V gene lookup returns CDR1 SNHLY and CDR2 FYNNEI. The CDR3 sequence is 14 residues long. Written as DNA, the CDR3 is TGTGCCAGCAGTGAACAGGGGGCAGGGGAAAAACTGTTTTTT. Encoded protein: CASSEQGAGEKLFF.

The chain uses TRBV7-8 and TRBJ1-5, with 10 bases fitting TRBD1. V shed 5 bases, J shed 6 bases, and the junction held 7 bases outside the gene matches. Per germline, CDR1 SGHVS and CDR2 FQNEAQ. The CDR3 is 15 amino acids. This CDR3 reads CASSPGQGGTQPQHF. The CDR3 coding sequence is TGTGCCAGCAGCCCCGGACAGGGGGGGACTCAGCCCCAGCATTTT.

The chain is built from TRBV5-8 and TRBJ1-1; D not resolved. The CDR3 extends over 13 amino acids. CDR1 is SGHTS, CDR2 YDEGEE, per germline. Trimming removed 4 bases at V and 11 bases at J, with 18 bases between. In DNA, the CDR3 is TGTGCCAGCAGCCCCGCGGGCCACGTCGCCGCTTTCTTT. This encodes CASSPAGHVAAFF.

V usage is TRBV6-1 and J usage is TRBJ2-1, with D unresolved. The CDR3 covers 15 residues. The V gene's germline CDR1 is MNHNS and CDR2 SASEGT. Trimming removed 2 bases from V and 5 bases from J, with 13 bases in between. CDR3 protein: CASSEFRARNNEQFF. CDR3 bases: TGTGCCAGCAGTGAATTTAGGGCCCGAAACAATGAGCAGTTCTTC.

The rearrangement links TRBV9 to TRBJ2-1; 14 nucleotides align to TRBD2. Trimming cost V 4 bases and J 10 bases; bases outside gene matches: 10. The CDR3 sequence is 16 residues long. The germline V gene has CDR1 SGDLS and CDR2 YYNGEE. CDR3 nucleotides: TGTGCCAGCAGCCCTAATCCGGGACTAGCGGGGGCCGAGCAGTTCTTC. Its translation is CASSPNPGLAGAEQFF.

V is TRBV9 and J is TRBJ2-5, with unresolved D. Trimming removed 0 bases from V and 1 base from J, with 10 bases in between. Germline CDR1 SGDLS, CDR2 YYNGEE. The CDR3 has 15 residues. The CDR3 sequence is CASSVEARTQETQYF. CDR3 coding DNA: TGTGCCAGCAGCGTAGAGGCACGGACCCAAGAGACCCAGTACTTC.

The chain has TRBV6-4 and TRBJ2-1; D perhaps matches TRBD1 (5 bases). V lost 3 bases, J lost 9 bases, and 12 bases lay in between. The CDR3 loop spans 13 amino acids. CDR1 is MRHNA and CDR2 is SNTAGT in the germline V gene. CDR3 sequence: CASSEGRLGEQFF. CDR3 nucleotide sequence: TGTGCCAGCAGTGAGGGGCGACTCGGTGAGCAGTTCTTC.

The V gene is TRBV6-6, the J gene TRBJ1-5; 10 positions match TRBD1. Germline V gene lookup returns CDR1 MNHNY and CDR2 SVGAGI (reference sequence). This CDR3 region has 15 residues. After removal of 5 bases from V and 5 bases from J, the junction contained 6 bases not matched to a gene. CDR3 residues: CASSGTDRGDQPQHF. CDR3 DNA sequence: TGTGCCAGCAGTGGGACGGACAGGGGGGATCAGCCCCAGCATTTT.

This sequence joins TRBV9 and TRBJ2-1; a weak D match, TRBD2 (5 bases). Trimming left V 0 bases short and J 8 bases short, with 21 bases between. This CDR3 region has 17 residues. Per the germline V gene, CDR1 is SGDLS and CDR2 is YYNGEE. The CDR3 sequence: CASSVAMGRSVGDEQFF. The DNA of the CDR3 is TGTGCCAGCAGCGTAGCTATGGGGAGATCAGTAGGCGATGAGCAGTTCTTC.

The chain recombines TRBV28 with TRBJ1-1; unclear D gene. The CDR3 is 12 amino acids. CDR1 is MDHEN, CDR2 SYDVKM, per germline. Trimming took off 5 bases at V and 1 base at J, with 5 bases between the two ends. As DNA, the CDR3 is TGTGCCAGCAGTGAGACGAACACTGAAGCTTTCTTT. Amino acid sequence: CASSETNTEAFF.

This clone was detected once. This rearrangement joins TRBV6-5 to TRBJ1-2; 7 nucleotides align to TRBD1. J was trimmed by 4 bases and V by 6 bases; bases with no gene match: 8. Germline V gene lookup returns CDR1 MNHEY and CDR2 SVGAGI. The CDR3 contains 14 residues. The CDR3 loop reads CASRSDRAGYGYTF. DNA for the CDR3: TGTGCCAGCAGATCCGACAGGGCGGGCTATGGCTACACCTTC.

The chain combines TRBV7-8 with TRBJ1-4, with D possibly being TRBD1 (5 bases). V lost 6 bases and J lost 8, with 16 bases in between. Germline assignment: CDR1 SGHVS and CDR2 FQNEAQ. The CDR3 runs 14 residues. DNA of the CDR3: TGTGCCAGCAGGGGACCGGGGGAGGGAGAAAAACTGTTTTTT. This encodes CASRGPGEGEKLFF. Full variable domain (remainder filled in from reference TRBV7-8 and TRBJ1-4): GAGVSQSPRYKVAKRGQDVALRCDPISGHVSLFWYQQALGQGPEFLTYFQNEAQLDKSGLPSDRFFAERPEGSVSTLKIQRTQQEDSAVYLCASRGPGEGEKLFFGSGTQLSVL.

The CDR3 nucleotides are TGTGCCAGCAGCTTAAATACGGAGAACCAGCCCCAGCATTTT. Translated, it gives CASSLNTENQPQHF. V and J are TRBV7-9 and TRBJ1-5; D remains unclear. Trimming stripped 2 bases from V and 7 bases from J, with 12 bases between. The CDR3 runs 14 residues. Germline-derived CDR1 and CDR2 are SEHNR and FQNEAQ (reference sequence).

This clone came up once. The genes are TRBV7-9 and TRBJ2-1; 8 nucleotides align to TRBD1. The CDR3 loop spans 17 amino acids. Looked up from germline, CDR1 is SEHNR and CDR2 is FQNEAQ (reference sequence). J was trimmed by 4 bases and V by 1 base; bases with no gene match: 9. CDR3 region: CASSLGGWTGSYNEQFF. CDR3 nucleotide sequence: TGTGCCAGCAGCTTAGGGGGATGGACAGGGTCTTACAATGAGCAGTTCTTC.

V is TRBV21-1 and J is TRBJ2-1. TRBV21-1 is an annotated pseudogene. The CDR3 length is 16 residues. As DNA, the CDR3 is TGTGCCAGCCCCAGGAAGGGTAGAGGAATTTACAATGAGCAGTTCTTC. Translating it yields CASPRKGRGIYNEQFF.

The gene calls are TRBV7-8 and TRBJ1-5; weak D call: TRBD1 (5 bases). The CDR3 contains 15 residues. The ends were cut back, 5 bases at V and 0 bases at J, with 11 bases in the middle. Germline V lookup: CDR1 SGHVS, CDR2 FQNEAQ. Here the CDR3 DNA reads TGTGCCAGCAGCCGCGACAGTTATAGCAATCAGCCCCAGCATTTT. Protein: CASSRDSYSNQPQHF.

CDR3 residues: CASSLWLNTGELFF. CDR3 nucleotides: TGTGCCAGCAGCTTGTGGCTTAACACCGGGGAGCTGTTTTTT. The chain recombines TRBV5-8 with TRBJ2-2; unclear D gene. Germline V gene lookup returns CDR1 SGHTS and CDR2 YDEGEE. The CDR3 is made up of 14 amino acids. Trimming removed 1 base from V and 2 bases from J, with 6 bases in between.

The chain recombines TRBV19 with TRBJ1-5, with a weak D call TRBD1 (6 bases). V lost 5 bases, J lost 0 bases, and 11 bases lay in between. Germline CDR1 LNHDA, CDR2 SQIVND (reference sequence). The CDR3 has 15 residues. The CDR3 nucleotides are TGTGCCAGTAGTGTCGGACAGAATAGCAATCAGCCCCAGCATTTT. Protein sequence: CASSVGQNSNQPQHF.

The CDR3 is CASSAQGESGYTF. The CDR3 nucleotides are TGTGCCAGCAGCGCACAGGGGGAATCTGGCTACACCTTC. The gene calls are TRBV7-2 and TRBJ1-2; 8 nucleotides align to TRBD1. V shed 5 bases and J 7 bases; nucleotides not matched to a gene: 6. Germline-derived CDR1 and CDR2 are SGHTA and FQGNSA. This CDR3 contains 13 residues.

V gene TRBV10-1 combines with J gene TRBJ2-1; D may correspond to TRBD1 or TRBD2 (5 bases each). Germline loops: CDR1 WNHNN, CDR2 SYGVQD (reference sequence). This CDR3 contains 12 residues. V was shortened by 4 bases and J by 5 bases, with 6 bases between the two germline ends. CDR3 nucleotide sequence: TGCGCCAGCAGTGGAGGGGACAATGAGCAGTTCTTC. It codes for CASSGGDNEQFF.

CDR3 sequence reads: CASVTGIQPYEQYF. DNA for the CDR3: TGTGCCAGCGTGACAGGTATCCAACCCTACGAGCAGTACTTC. The chain employs TRBV6-1 and TRBJ2-7, with a tentative D call TRBD1 (6 bases). CDR1 and CDR2 (germline): MNHNS, SASEGT. V was trimmed by 8 bases and J by 2 bases, leaving 16 bases between them. This CDR3 spans 14 amino acids.

The chain recombines TRBV5-8 with TRBJ1-2; D unclear. The CDR3 contains 15 residues. Germline V gene lookup returns CDR1 SGHTS and CDR2 YDEGEE. Trimming removed 5 bases from V and 4 bases from J, with 18 bases in between. The CDR3: CASRPRGGGGYGYTF. CDR3 DNA: TGTGCCAGCAGGCCCCGTGGTGGAGGCGGCTATGGCTACACCTTC.

For the CDR3, the DNA is TGTGCCAGCTCACTTCCGACTAGCGGCCAAGAGACCCAGTACTTC. This gives the protein CASSLPTSGQETQYF. The chain is built from TRBV18 and TRBJ2-5, with 9 nucleotides matching TRBD2. Germline V gives CDR1 KGHSH, CDR2 LQKENI. The V and J ends lost 4 bases and 1 base, in that order; junction bases with no gene match: 4. The CDR3 length is 15 residues.

The V and J genes are TRBV6-6 and TRBJ2-3, with D unclear. V shed 6 bases and J shed 2 bases, with 9 bases lying between them. CDR1 and CDR2 (germline): MNHNY, SVGAGI (reference sequence). The CDR3 is 13 residues long. In DNA form, the CDR3 reads TGTGCCAGCAGATTACTGGACACAGATACGCAGTATTTT. Protein sequence: CASRLLDTDTQYF.

This chain joins TRBV7-6 and TRBJ2-7, with D possibly called TRBD1 or TRBD2 (6 bases each). The V end lost 4 bases, the J end lost 7 bases, and 23 bases lay between the germline ends. Germline CDR1 is SGHVS and CDR2 is FNYEAQ. This CDR3 contains 16 residues. This chain's CDR3 is CASSSLGGAPPREQYF. For the CDR3, the DNA is TGTGCCAGCAGCTCCCTCGGGGGCGCCCCGCCGAGAGAGCAGTACTTC. The full variable domain, in which reference TRBV7-6 and TRBJ2-7 provide the parts outside the CDR3, is GAGVSQSPRYKVTKRGQDVALRCDPISGHVSLYWYRQALGQGPEFLTYFNYEAQQDKSGLPNDRFSAERPEGSISTLTIQRTEQRDSAMYRCASSSLGGAPPREQYFGPGTRLTVT.